This entry concerns a single T cell receptor beta chain. The antigen is unknown. Germline CDR1 and CDR2: SQVTM and ANQGSEA. J was trimmed by 2 bases and V by 5 bases; bases with no gene match: 10. This CDR3 region has 17 residues. This entry comes from a study of cytomegalovirus exposure and HLA in healthy donors. Overall study results and limits: Among immune exposure information, only CMV serostatus was available. Listed as cytomegalovirus-associated were approximately 160 TCR beta chains.

It was with 60 Vbeta and 13 Jbeta primers that the PCR ran. Libraries were prepared by immunoSEQ multiplex PCR; TCRdb keeps only in-frame clonotypes and omits some of them. The profile shows roughly 140,000 clones, around 72% of them singletons. This TCR was sampled from a human donor in good health. The sequencing sample was made of PBMCs. The chain has TRBV29-1 and TRBJ2-5; 14 bases are a match to TRBD2. CDR3 bases: TGCAGCGTTCAGGGACTAGCGGGAGTAGGCCTTCAAGAGACCCAGTACTTC. Translated, it gives CSVQGLAGVGLQETQYF. Full variable domain (rest looked up from reference TRBV29-1 and TRBJ2-5): SAVISQKPSRDICQRGTSLTIQCQVDSQVTMMFWYRQQPGQSLTLIATANQGSEATYESGFVIDKFPISRPNLTFSTLTVSNMSPEDSSIYLCSVQGLAGVGLQETQYFGPGTRLLVL.